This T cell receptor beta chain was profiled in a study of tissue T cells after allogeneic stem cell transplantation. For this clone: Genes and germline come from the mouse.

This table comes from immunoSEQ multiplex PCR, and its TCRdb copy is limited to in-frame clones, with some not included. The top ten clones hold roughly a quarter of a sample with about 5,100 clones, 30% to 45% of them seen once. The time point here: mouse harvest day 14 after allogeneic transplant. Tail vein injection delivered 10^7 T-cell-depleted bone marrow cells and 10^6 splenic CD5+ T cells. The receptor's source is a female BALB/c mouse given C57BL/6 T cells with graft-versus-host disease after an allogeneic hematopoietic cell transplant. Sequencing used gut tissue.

This CDR3 is CASSLLYRQDTQYF. The part of the CDR3 DNA that was read is TGTGCCAGCAGTCTGCTTTACAGGCAAGACACCCAGTAC. J is TRBJ2-5 and V is TRBV26; D is perhaps TRBD1 (5 bases). The read terminates 1 residue before the CDR3 end, so the remaining end is supplied by the germline J gene. The CDR3 sequence is 14 residues long. V dropped 2 bases and J dropped 3 bases, with 9 bases sitting between them. Germline values: CDR1 KGHPV, CDR2 FQNQEV (reference sequence).